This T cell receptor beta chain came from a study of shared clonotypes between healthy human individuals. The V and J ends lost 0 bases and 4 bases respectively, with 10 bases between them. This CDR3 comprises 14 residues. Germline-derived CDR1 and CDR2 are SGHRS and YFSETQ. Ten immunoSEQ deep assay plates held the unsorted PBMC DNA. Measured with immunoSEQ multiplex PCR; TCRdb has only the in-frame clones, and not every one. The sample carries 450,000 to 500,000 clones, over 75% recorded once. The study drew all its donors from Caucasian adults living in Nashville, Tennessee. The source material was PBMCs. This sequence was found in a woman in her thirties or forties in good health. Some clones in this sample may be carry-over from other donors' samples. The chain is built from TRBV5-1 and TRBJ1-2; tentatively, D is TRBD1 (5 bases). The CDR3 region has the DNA TGCGCCAGCAGCTTGGAGGGGCTCGGCTATGGCTACACCTTC. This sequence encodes CASSLEGLGYGYTF. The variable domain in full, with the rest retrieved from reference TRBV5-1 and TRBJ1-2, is KAGVTQTPRYLIKTRGQQVTLSCSPISGHRSVSWYQQTPGQGLQFLFEYFSETQRNKGNFPGRFSGRQFSNSRSEMNVSTLELGDSALYLCASSLEGLGYGYTFGSGTRLTVV.